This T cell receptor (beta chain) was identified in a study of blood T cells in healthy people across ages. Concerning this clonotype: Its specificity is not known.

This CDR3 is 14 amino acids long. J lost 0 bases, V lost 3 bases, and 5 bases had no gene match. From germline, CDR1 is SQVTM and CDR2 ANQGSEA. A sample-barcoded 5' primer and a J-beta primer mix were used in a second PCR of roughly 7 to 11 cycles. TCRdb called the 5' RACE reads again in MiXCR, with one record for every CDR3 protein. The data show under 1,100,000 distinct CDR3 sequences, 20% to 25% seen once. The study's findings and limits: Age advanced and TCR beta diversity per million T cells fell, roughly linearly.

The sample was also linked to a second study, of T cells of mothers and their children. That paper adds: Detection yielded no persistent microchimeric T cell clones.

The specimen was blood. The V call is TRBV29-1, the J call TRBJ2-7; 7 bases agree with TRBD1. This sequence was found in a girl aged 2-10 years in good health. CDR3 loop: CSVEAGTASYEQYF. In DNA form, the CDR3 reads TGCAGCGTTGAGGCCGGGACAGCCTCCTACGAGCAGTACTTC.